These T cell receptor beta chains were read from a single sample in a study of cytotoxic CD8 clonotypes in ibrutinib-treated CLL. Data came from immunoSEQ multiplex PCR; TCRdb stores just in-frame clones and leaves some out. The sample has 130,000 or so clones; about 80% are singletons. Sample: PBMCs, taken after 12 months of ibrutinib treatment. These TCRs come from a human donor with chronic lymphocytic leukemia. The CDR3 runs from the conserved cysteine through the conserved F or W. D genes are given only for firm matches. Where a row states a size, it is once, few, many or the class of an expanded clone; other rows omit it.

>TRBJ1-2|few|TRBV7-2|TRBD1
TGTGCCAGCAGCTTATACAGGGGGCTAGGCTACACCTTC
CASSLYRGLGYTF
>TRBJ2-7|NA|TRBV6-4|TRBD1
TGTGCCAGCAGTGAGCAGGGACAGGGGCCCTACGAGCAGTACTTC
CASSEQGQGPYEQYF
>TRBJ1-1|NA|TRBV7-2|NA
TGTGCCAGCAGTTCACAGGGCATTAACACTGAAGCTTTCTTT
CASSSQGINTEAFF
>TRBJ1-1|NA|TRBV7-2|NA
TGTGCCAGCAGCTTAGTACAGGGCGGGAACACTGAAGCTTTCTTT
CASSLVQGGNTEAFF
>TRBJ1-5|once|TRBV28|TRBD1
TGTGCCGGACGCAGGGGGTCCAGCAATCAGCCCCAGCATTTT
CAGRRGSSNQPQHF
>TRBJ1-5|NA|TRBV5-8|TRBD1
TGTGCCAGCAGCTGGGGACAGGGGATACAGCCCCAGCATTTT
CASSWGQGIQPQHF
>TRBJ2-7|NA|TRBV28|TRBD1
TGTGCCAGCATCCGAAAGGGGGCGTACGAGCAGTACTTC
CASIRKGAYEQYF
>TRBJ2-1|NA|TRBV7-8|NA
TGTGCCAGCCCAGTCAGGGACGTTTACTCCTACAATGAGCAGTTCTTC
CASPVRDVYSYNEQFF
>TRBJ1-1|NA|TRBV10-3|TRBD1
TGTGCCATCAGTGAGTCGGGGACAGAGAACACTGAAGCTTTCTTT
CAISESGTENTEAFF
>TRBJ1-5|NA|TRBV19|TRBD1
TGTGCCAGTAGTATCAGGGGGTATAGCAATCAGCCCCAGCATTTT
CASSIRGYSNQPQHF
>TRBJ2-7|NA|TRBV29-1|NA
TGCAGCGTCGGGGACGGCCCCTACGAGCAGTACTTC
CSVGDGPYEQYF
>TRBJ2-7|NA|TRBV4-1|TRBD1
TGCGCCAGCAGCTTCGGACAGGGGGTGGCCTACGAGCAGTACTTC
CASSFGQGVAYEQYF
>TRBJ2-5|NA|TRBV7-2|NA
TGTGCCAGCAGCTTACGCAGGCTGGGGGAGACCCAGTACTTC
CASSLRRLGETQYF
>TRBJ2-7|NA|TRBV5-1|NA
TGCGCCAGCAGCTTGGCCTGGGCAGGCTACGAGCAGTACTTC
CASSLAWAGYEQYF
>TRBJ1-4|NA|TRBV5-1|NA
TGCGCCAGCAGCTTGCGGGGCAGTCTATCTGAAAAACTGTTTTTT
CASSLRGSLSEKLFF
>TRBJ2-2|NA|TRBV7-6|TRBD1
TGTGCCAGCAGCTTCTCGGACAGGGCCGGGGAGCTGTTTTTT
CASSFSDRAGELFF
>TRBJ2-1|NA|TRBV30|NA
TGTGCCTGGAGTGTAAGGCTAGTAGGCTCCTACAATGAGCAGTTCTTC
CAWSVRLVGSYNEQFF
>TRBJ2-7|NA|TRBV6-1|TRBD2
TGTGCCAGCAGCCCCGCTAGCGGACCCTACGAGCAGTACTTC
CASSPASGPYEQYF
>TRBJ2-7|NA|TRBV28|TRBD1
TGTGCCAGCAGGGTCGCGGGACAGGGTAATTCGGGTTACGAGCAGTACTTC
CASRVAGQGNSGYEQYF
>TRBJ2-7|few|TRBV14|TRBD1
TGTGCCAGCAGCGGACAGGGGATGAGCTCCTACGAGCAGTACTTC
CASSGQGMSSYEQYF
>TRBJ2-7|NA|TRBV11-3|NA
TGTGCCAGCAGCTCGGGCGAGTGGGCAGGCCTCCTCGACTTC
CASSSGEWAGLLDF
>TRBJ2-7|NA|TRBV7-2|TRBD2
TGTGCCAGCAGCGTAGTAGCGGGGGGACCCTACGAGCAGTACTTC
CASSVVAGGPYEQYF